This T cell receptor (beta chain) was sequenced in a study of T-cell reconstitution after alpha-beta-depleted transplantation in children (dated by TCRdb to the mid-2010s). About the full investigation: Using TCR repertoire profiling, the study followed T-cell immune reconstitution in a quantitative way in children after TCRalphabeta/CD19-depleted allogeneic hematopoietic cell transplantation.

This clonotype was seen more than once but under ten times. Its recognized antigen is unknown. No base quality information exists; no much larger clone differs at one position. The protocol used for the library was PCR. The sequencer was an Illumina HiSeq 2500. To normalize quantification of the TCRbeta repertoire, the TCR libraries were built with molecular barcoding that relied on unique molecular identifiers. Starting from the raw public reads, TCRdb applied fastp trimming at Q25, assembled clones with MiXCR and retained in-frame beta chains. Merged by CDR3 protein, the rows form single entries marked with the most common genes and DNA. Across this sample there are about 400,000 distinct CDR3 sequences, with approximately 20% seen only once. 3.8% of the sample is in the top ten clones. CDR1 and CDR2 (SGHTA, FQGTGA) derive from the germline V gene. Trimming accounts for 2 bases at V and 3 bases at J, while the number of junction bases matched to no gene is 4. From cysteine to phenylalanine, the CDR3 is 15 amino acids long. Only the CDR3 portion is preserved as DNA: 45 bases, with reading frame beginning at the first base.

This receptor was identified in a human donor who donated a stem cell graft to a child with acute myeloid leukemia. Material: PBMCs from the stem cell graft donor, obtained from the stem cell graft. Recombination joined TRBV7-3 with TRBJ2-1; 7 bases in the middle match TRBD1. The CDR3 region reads CASSLGTDYYNEQFF. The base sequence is TGTGCCAGCAGCTTAGGGACAGACTACTACAATGAGCAGTTCTTC.